The TCR beta chain described here comes from a study of blood T cell repertoires in COVID-19. The overall study: Acute and convalescent COVID-19 samples came from the United States, Italy and Spain. The analysed material was cDNA or gDNA that came from T cells, B-cell-depleted T cells, or PBMCs.

CDR1 and CDR2 from the germline V gene are MNHEY and SMNVEV (reference sequence). V shed 6 bases and J 3 bases; nucleotides not matched to a gene: 4. CDR3 length: 14 residues. Original data processing: Cell counts per sample came from amplifying reference gene primers. Sequenced by immunoSEQ multiplex PCR; TCRdb stores in-frame clones only, minus some. V, J and clone size derive from that table, while D and trimming were established from the DNA sequence. The table has fewer than 250,000 clones, approximately 83% seen once. The V gene is TRBV27, the J gene TRBJ2-7, with 11 nucleotides matching TRBD2. This clonotype was obtained from a woman aged 40 to 50 with active or convalescent COVID-19. Specimen: peripheral blood. CDR3 nucleotide sequence: TGTGCCAGCAGCCCCGGGACTAGCGGCTACGAGCAGTACTTC. Amino acids: CASSPGTSGYEQYF.